The rows below give T cell receptor beta chains drawn from one sample of a study of shared clonotypes between healthy human individuals. Profiled with immunoSEQ multiplex PCR; TCRdb holds only in-frame clones, not every one. The repertoire includes around 1.4 million clones, around 98.5% of them detected once, and 0.36% sits in the top ten. Sequencing used naive CD4+ T cells sorted from blood. These receptors originate from a man aged 25-45 years in good health. Each CDR3 is given with its conserved first and last residue. A D gene is named only where the DNA matches it firmly. Expanded clones are given a class, and other clones once, few, many or no size at all.

TGTGCCAGCAGACTAGCGGGCCATGAGCAGTTCTTC,CASRLAGHEQFF,TRBV28,TRBJ2-1,-,TRBD2
TGTGCCAGCAGCTCCGGGACAGGGGTTGGCTACACCTTC,CASSSGTGVGYTF,TRBV7-8,TRBJ1-2,once,TRBD1
TGTGCCAGCAGCCATGCACCGCCGCAAGAGACCCAGTACTTC,CASSHAPPQETQYF,TRBV5-4,TRBJ2-5,-,-
TGTGCCAGCAGCTTAGGGACCTACAATGAGCAGTTCTTC,CASSLGTYNEQFF,TRBV7-3,TRBJ2-1,-,-
TGTGCCAGCAGCTTGGACGTAGGTCCCTACGAGCAGTACTTC,CASSLDVGPYEQYF,TRBV7-2,TRBJ2-7,-,-
TGTGCCAGCAGCTTAGCCTTGATGGCAGGGAAGGAAGCGGACACTGAAGCTTTCTTT,CASSLALMAGKEADTEAFF,TRBV7-6,TRBJ1-1,-,-
TGTGCCAGCAGCTCAGCTGGCCTACCGGGACTAGTCACAGATACGCAGTATTTT,CASSSAGLPGLVTDTQYF,TRBV5-8,TRBJ2-3,-,TRBD2
TGTGCCAGTAGTCGTAGCGGGACTCCTCACCCCTCCTACAATGAGCAGTTCTTC,CASSRSGTPHPSYNEQFF,TRBV19,TRBJ2-1,-,TRBD2
TGCGCCAGCAGCCCCGAGCGACGGTACCAAGAGACCCAGTACTTC,CASSPERRYQETQYF,TRBV5-1,TRBJ2-5,-,-
TGTGCCTGGAGTGTAGCTAGCGGGGTCTACGAGCAGTACTTC,CAWSVASGVYEQYF,TRBV30,TRBJ2-7,-,TRBD2
TGCGCCAGCAGCTCCTCTGGGACTAGCGGGACTGTGGCCTACGAGCAGTACTTC,CASSSSGTSGTVAYEQYF,TRBV5-1,TRBJ2-7,-,TRBD2
TGTGCCAGCAGTTTCATTGCTGGGGCCAACGTCCTGACTTTC,CASSFIAGANVLTF,TRBV28,TRBJ2-6,-,-
TGTGCCAGCAGTGACAGTGTACCCTACGAGCAGTACTTC,CASSDSVPYEQYF,TRBV6-1,TRBJ2-7,-,-
TGTGCCATCTTCTCGGGCTCCGAGCAGTACTTC,CAIFSGSEQYF,TRBV10-3,TRBJ2-7,-,-
TGCGCCAGCAGCTTGGCACAGCAGACTGGAAACACCATATATTTT,CASSLAQQTGNTIYF,TRBV5-1,TRBJ1-3,-,-
TGTGCCAGCAGCTTAACCGGGACTAGCGCCTACGAGCAGTACTTC,CASSLTGTSAYEQYF,TRBV5-5,TRBJ2-7,-,TRBD2
TGTGCCTGGAGTCCGACCGGGACAAAGAACACTGAAGCTTTCTTT,CAWSPTGTKNTEAFF,TRBV30,TRBJ1-1,-,-
TGTGCCAGCAGCTTGAGACTAGCGGGAGAATCTGAGCAGTTCTTC,CASSLRLAGESEQFF,TRBV11-2,TRBJ2-1,-,TRBD2
TGTGCCATCACCAGGACACCTCCTTCCATGGGGTCCTACGAGCAGTACTTC,CAITRTPPSMGSYEQYF,TRBV10-3,TRBJ2-7,-,-
TGTGCCAGCAGCCTCCCAGGTTACGAGCAGTACTTC,CASSLPGYEQYF,TRBV7-2,TRBJ2-7,once,-
TGTGCCAGCAGCTTCCCTAGCGGGAGGGCCTCCTACGAGCAGTACTTC,CASSFPSGRASYEQYF,TRBV7-8,TRBJ2-7,-,TRBD2
TGTGCCAGCAAGCCTGGACGGCTTCATGGCTACACCTTC,CASKPGRLHGYTF,TRBV28,TRBJ1-2,-,-
TGTGCCAGCAGTCCGGGACTAGCGGGAGCAAATGAGCAGTTCTTC,CASSPGLAGANEQFF,TRBV6-5,TRBJ2-1,-,TRBD2
TGTGCCAGCAGCTTTGCGCGGGAGCCCCAGCATTTT,CASSFAREPQHF,TRBV7-9,TRBJ1-5,-,-
TGTGCCAGCAGCCCCCCTTCCCGGGACAGTTATGGCTACACCTTC,CASSPPSRDSYGYTF,TRBV28,TRBJ1-2,-,TRBD1
TGTGCCAGCAACTCTCCTAGCAGCTCCTACAATGAGCAGTTCTTC,CASNSPSSSYNEQFF,TRBV5-4,TRBJ2-1,-,-
TGTGCCATCAGTGCCTCCCACGGGACAGGCGATTATGGCTACACCTTC,CAISASHGTGDYGYTF,TRBV10-3,TRBJ1-2,-,TRBD1
TGTGCCAGCTCACCAGGGACTGGAGATACGCAGTATTTT,CASSPGTGDTQYF,TRBV18,TRBJ2-3,-,-